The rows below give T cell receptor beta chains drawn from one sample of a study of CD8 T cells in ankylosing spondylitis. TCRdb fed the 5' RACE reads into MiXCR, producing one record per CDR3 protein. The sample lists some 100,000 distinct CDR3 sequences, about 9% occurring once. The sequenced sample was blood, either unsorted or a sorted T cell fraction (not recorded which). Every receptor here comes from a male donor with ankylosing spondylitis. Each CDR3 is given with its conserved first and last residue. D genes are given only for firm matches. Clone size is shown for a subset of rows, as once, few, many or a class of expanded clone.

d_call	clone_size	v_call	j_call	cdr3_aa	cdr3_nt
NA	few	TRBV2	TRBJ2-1	CASKMAGDYYEQFF	TGTGCCAGCAAGATGGCAGGGGATTATTATGAGCAGTTCTTC
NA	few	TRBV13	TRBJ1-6	CASRLGGEGSPLHF	TGTGCCAGCAGGCTTGGCGGAGAAGGTTCACCCCTCCACTTT
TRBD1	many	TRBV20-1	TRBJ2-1	CSARDRTGGFEQFF	TGCAGTGCTAGAGACCGGACAGGGGGCTTTGAGCAGTTCTTC
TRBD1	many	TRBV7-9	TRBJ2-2	CASSWTGNTGELFF	TGTGCCAGCAGCTGGACAGGGAACACCGGGGAGCTGTTTTTT
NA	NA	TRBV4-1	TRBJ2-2	CASSQEAARHPNTGELFF	TGCGCCAGCAGCCAAGAAGCAGCCAGACACCCGAACACCGGGGAGCTGTTTTTT
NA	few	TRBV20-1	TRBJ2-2	CSAREAANTGELFF	TGCAGTGCTAGGGAAGCGGCCAACACCGGGGAGCTGTTTTTT
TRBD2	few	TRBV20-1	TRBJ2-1	CMLVAGPHNEQFF	TGCATGTTAGTAGCGGGGCCCCACAATGAGCAGTTCTTC
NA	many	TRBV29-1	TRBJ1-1	CSVEVGLGGDEAFF	TGCAGCGTTGAAGTGGGACTCGGTGGTGATGAAGCTTTCTTT
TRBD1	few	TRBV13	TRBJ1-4	CASSIWDRGREKLFF	TGTGCCAGCAGCATATGGGACAGGGGGCGCGAAAAACTGTTTTTT
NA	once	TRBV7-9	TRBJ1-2	CASSSGARNYGYTF	TGTGCCAGCAGCTCGGGGGCAAGGAACTATGGCTACACCTTC
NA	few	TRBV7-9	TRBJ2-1	CASSKLEGLYNEQFF	TGTGCCAGCAGTAAGTTGGAGGGATTGTATAATGAGCAGTTCTTC
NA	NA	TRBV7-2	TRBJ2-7	CASSLAVVSVSYEQYF	TGTGCCAGCAGCTTAGCGGTCGTTAGCGTCTCCTACGAGCAGTACTTC
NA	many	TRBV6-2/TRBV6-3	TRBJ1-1	CASSYERPYAVF	TGTGCCAGCAGTTACGAACGCCCGTATGCAGTCTTT
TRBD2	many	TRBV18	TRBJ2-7	CASSPDGGESYEQYF	TGTGCCAGCTCACCGGATGGGGGGGAATCCTACGAGCAGTACTTC
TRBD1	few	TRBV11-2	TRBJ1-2	CASSSTARGYGYTF	TGTGCCAGCAGCTCGACGGCCAGGGGGTATGGCTACACCTTC
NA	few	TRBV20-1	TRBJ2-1	CSGAGGNDYNEQFF	TGCAGTGGGGCAGGGGGGAACGATTACAATGAGCAGTTCTTC
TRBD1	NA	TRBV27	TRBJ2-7	CATMRTGHPIEQYF	TGTGCCACCATGAGGACAGGCCACCCCATTGAGCAGTACTTC
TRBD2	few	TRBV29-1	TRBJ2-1	CSVVPLAGGYNEQFF	TGCAGCGTCGTCCCCCTAGCGGGAGGCTACAATGAGCAGTTCTTC
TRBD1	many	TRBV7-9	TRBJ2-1	CASSRGQGSFNEQFF	TGTGCCAGCAGCCGTGGACAGGGCTCGTTCAATGAGCAGTTCTTC
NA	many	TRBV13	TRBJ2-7	CASSLPHRELWEQYF	TGTGCCAGCAGCTTACCGCACAGGGAGCTTTGGGAGCAGTACTTC
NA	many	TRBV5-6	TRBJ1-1	CASSLDLETTAFF	TGTGCCAGCAGCTTGGACTTGGAGACGACGGCTTTCTTT
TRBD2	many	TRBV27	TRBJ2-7	CASSPSGGAGLYEQYF	TGTGCCAGCAGTCCTAGCGGGGGAGCGGGTCTCTACGAGCAGTACTTC
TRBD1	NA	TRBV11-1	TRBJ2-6	CASSSIGTGFSGANVLTF	TGTGCCAGCAGCTCAATTGGGACAGGGTTCTCTGGGGCCAACGTCCTGACTTTC
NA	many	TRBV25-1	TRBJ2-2	CASSESQGIVNTGELFF	TGTGCCAGCAGTGAATCCCAGGGGATAGTTAACACCGGGGAGCTGTTTTTT
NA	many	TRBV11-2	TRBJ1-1	CASSITGGRTEAFF	TGTGCCAGCAGCATAACGGGGGGCCGTACTGAAGCTTTCTTT
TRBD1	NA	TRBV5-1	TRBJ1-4	CASSVTGAREKLFF	TGCGCCAGCAGCGTCACAGGGGCACGCGAAAAACTGTTTTTT
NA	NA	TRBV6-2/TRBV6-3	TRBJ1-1	CASSQARGTEAFF	TGTGCCAGCAGTCAGGCCCGGGGAACTGAAGCTTTCTTT
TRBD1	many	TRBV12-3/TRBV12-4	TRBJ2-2	CASSTGVDGELFF	TGTGCCAGCAGTACAGGGGTTGACGGGGAGCTGTTTTTT
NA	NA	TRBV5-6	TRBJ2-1	CASSSYVANEQFF	TGTGCCAGCAGCTCCTATGTGGCTAATGAGCAGTTCTTC
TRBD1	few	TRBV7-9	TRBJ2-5	CASSAPRTGQETQYF	TGTGCCAGCAGCGCCCCCAGGACAGGCCAAGAGACCCAGTACTTC
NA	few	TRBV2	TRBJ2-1	CASSKQLYEQFF	TGTGCCAGCAGCAAACAGCTCTATGAGCAGTTCTTC
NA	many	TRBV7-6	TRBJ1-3	CASSQGPRPGNTIYF	TGTGCCAGCAGCCAAGGACCAAGGCCTGGAAACACCATATATTTT
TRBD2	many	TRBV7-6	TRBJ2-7	CASSIGLGAYEQYF	TGTGCCAGCAGCATTGGACTAGGCGCCTACGAGCAGTACTTC
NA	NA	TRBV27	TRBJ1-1	CASSLQQGMNTEAFF	TGTGCCAGCAGTCTCCAACAGGGAATGAACACTGAAGCTTTCTTT
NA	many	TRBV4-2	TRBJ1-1	CASSQDSLGGGPGTEAFF	TGTGCCAGCAGCCAAGATTCTTTGGGGGGGGGGCCTGGCACTGAAGCTTTCTTT
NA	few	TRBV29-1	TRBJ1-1	CSVHVNTEAFF	TGCAGCGTTCACGTGAACACTGAAGCTTTCTTT
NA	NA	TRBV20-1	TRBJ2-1	CSAPVVSGANDEQFF	TGCAGTGCTCCCGTCGTCTCGGGCGCTAATGATGAGCAGTTCTTC
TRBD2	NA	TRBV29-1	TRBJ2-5	CSVPGGRVGETQYF	TGCAGCGTTCCCGGCGGGAGGGTTGGGGAGACCCAGTACTTC
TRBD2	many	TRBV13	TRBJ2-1	CASSLGLAGLSSYNEQFF	TGTGCCAGCAGCTTAGGGCTAGCGGGACTGAGCTCCTACAATGAGCAGTTCTTC